The source of this T cell receptor (beta chain) is a study of T cell responses to AZD1222 COVID-19 vaccine. Trimming shortened V by 4 bases and J by 10 bases, and 18 bases separated the two germline ends. The CDR3 is 14 residues long. CDR1 and CDR2 (germline): SGHNT, YYREEE (reference sequence). TCRdb keeps only in-frame clones here, not all; method: immunoSEQ multiplex PCR. The sample yields around 200,000 clones, roughly 93% seen once. The receptor was isolated from an adult in good health. The V gene is TRBV5-4, the J gene TRBJ2-1; tentatively, D is TRBD2 (5 bases). This material consisted of peripheral blood, taken on day 0 of AZD1222 vaccination. The CDR3 here is CASSPGGGGSEQFF. In DNA form, the CDR3 reads TGTGCCAGCAGCCCTGGCGGAGGAGGAAGCGAGCAGTTCTTC.